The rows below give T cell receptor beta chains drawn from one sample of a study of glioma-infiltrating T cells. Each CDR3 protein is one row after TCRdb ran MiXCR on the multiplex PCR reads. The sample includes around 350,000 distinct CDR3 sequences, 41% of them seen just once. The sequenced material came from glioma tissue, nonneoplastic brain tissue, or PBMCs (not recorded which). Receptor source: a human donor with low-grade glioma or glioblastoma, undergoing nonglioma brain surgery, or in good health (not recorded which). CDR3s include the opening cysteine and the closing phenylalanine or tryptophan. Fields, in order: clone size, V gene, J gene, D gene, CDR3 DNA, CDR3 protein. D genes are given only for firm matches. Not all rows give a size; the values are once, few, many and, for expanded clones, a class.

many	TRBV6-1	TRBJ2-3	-	TGTGCCAGCAGCTACAGCAGACGAGGCGCAGATACGCAGTATTTT	CASSYSRRGADTQYF
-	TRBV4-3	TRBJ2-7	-	TGCGCCAGCAGCCCAAGACAGGACCCCCTAAGGGGTAGCTACGAGCAGTACTTC	CASSPRQDPLRGSYEQYF
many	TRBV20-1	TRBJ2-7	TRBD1	TGCAGCACGGGACAGGGGGCTTTCGAGCAGTACTTC	CSTGQGAFEQYF
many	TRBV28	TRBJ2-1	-	TGTGCCAACCCACTAGTTGTCTACAATGAGCAGTTCTTC	CANPLVVYNEQFF
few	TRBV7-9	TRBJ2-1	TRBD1	TGTGCCAGCAGCCAAAGGGGGACAGCCTACAATGAGCAGTTCTTC	CASSQRGTAYNEQFF
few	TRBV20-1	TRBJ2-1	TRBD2	TGCAGTGCTAGTCCTACTAGCGGGGCCTACAATGAGCAGTTCTTC	CSASPTSGAYNEQFF
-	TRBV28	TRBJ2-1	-	TGTGCCACCGGGGGCCATACGGGGGCCAATGAGCAGTTCTTC	CATGGHTGANEQFF
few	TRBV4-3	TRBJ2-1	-	TGCGCCAGCAGTATTACTAGCCAGAATGAGCAGTTCTTC	CASSITSQNEQFF
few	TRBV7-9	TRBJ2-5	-	TGTGCCAGCAGCCCCGGACAGGGACTAGCAGAGACCCAGTACTTC	CASSPGQGLAETQYF
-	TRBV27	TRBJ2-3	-	TGTGCCAGCTCACCGTTGGGGGTCGATGGAGATACGCAGTATTTT	CASSPLGVDGDTQYF
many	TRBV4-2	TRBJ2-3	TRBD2	TGTGCCAGCAGCTCCGGGACTAGCGGGAGCGAGGGCACAGATACGCAGTATTTT	CASSSGTSGSEGTDTQYF
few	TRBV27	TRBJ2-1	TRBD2	TGTGCCAGCAGTGCCCTCCCCGCGGGAGCGGGGGGTGAGCAGTTCTTC	CASSALPAGAGGEQFF
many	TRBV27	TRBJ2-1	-	TGTGCCAGCAGCCCTACCCAAGCGGAAACCTACAATGAGCAGTTCTTC	CASSPTQAETYNEQFF
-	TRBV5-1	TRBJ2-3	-	TGCGCCAGCAGCCGGAATAGCAGGAGAGATACGCAGTATTTT	CASSRNSRRDTQYF
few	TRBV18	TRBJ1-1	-	TGTGCCAGCTCACGAGGCCAACACCCGAACACTGAAGCTTTCTTT	CASSRGQHPNTEAFF